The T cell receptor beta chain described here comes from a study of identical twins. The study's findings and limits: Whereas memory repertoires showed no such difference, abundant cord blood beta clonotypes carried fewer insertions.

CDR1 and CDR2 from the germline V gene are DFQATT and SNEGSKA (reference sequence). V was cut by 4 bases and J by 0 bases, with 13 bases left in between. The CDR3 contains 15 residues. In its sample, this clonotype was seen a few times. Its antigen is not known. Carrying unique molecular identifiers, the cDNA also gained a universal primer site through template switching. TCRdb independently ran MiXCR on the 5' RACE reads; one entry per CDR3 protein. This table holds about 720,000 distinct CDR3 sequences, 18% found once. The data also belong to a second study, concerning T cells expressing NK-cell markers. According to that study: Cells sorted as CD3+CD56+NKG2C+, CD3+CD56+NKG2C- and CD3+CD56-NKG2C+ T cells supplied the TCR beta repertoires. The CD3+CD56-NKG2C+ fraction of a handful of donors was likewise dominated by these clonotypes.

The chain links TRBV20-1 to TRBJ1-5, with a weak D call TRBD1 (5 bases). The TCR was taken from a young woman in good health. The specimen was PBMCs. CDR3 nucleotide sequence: TGCAGTGCTACCGGGGCATCAAATAGCAATCAGCCCCAGCATTTT. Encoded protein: CSATGASNSNQPQHF.